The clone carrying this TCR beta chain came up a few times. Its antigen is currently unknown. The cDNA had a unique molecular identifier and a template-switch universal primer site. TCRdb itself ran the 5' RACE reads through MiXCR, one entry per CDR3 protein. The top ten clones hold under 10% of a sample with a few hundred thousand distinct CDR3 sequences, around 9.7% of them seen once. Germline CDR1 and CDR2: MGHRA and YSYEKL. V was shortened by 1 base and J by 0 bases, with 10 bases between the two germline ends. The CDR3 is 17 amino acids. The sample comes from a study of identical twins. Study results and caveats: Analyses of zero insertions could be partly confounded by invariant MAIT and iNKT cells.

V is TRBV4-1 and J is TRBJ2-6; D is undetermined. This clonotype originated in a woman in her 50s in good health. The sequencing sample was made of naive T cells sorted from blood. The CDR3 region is CASSQGGLRSGANVLTF. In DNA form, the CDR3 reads TGCGCCAGCAGCCAAGGAGGTCTGCGCTCTGGGGCCAACGTCCTGACTTTC.